The next 10 T cell receptor beta chains were all read from a single sample in a study of shared clonotypes between healthy human individuals. The table came from immunoSEQ multiplex PCR; TCRdb's copy has only in-frame clones and leaves some out. Of roughly 2,500,000 clones in the sample, roughly 93% were seen once. Sequencing input: naive CD4+ T cells from PBMCs. Sample subset: CD45RA+ positively selected. Receptors were obtained from a man between 18 and 29 years old in good health. Some clones in this sample may be carry-over from other donors' samples.

The chain links TRBV18 to TRBJ2-3, with D perhaps matching TRBD2 (5 bases). V lost 5 bases, J lost 1 base, and 13 bases lay in between. The CDR3 consists of 15 residues. Germline V gene lookup returns CDR1 KGHSH and CDR2 LQKENI. The CDR3 protein is CASSTRETGTDTQYF. As DNA, the CDR3 is TGTGCCAGCTCAACTAGGGAAACAGGCACAGATACGCAGTATTTT.

V usage is TRBV11-3 and J usage is TRBJ1-1, with 9 bases that match TRBD1. CDR1 and CDR2 (germline): SGHNT, YENEEA. Trimming took 5 bases from V and 11 from J; bases not matched to a gene: 21. The CDR3 totals 17 residues. The CDR3, as DNA: TGTGCCAGCAGCCGAGAGGTCCCGGGACAGGGACCCCAACGGGCTTTCTTT. Amino acids: CASSREVPGQGPQRAFF.

The chain carries TRBV27 and TRBJ2-7; D unresolved. Trimming shortened V by 0 bases and J by 2 bases, and 11 bases separated the two germline ends. CDR1 is MNHEY, CDR2 SMNVEV, per germline (reference sequence). This CDR3 spans 15 amino acids. The CDR3 loop reads CASSLSIPVAYEQYF. The CDR3 DNA follows: TGTGCCAGCAGTTTATCGATCCCAGTGGCCTACGAGCAGTACTTC.

V gene TRBV5-3 combines with J gene TRBJ2-7; D is possibly TRBD1 (6 bases). TRBV5-3 carries the ORF label, with uncertain function. The CDR3 contains 15 residues. The V end lost 6 bases, the J end lost 6 bases, and 22 bases lay between the germline ends. The CDR3 region has the DNA TGTGCCAGAACCCCGGACAGACTCTCGCCTGGCGAGCAGTACTTC. Its translation is CARTPDRLSPGEQYF.

This rearrangement joins TRBV9 to TRBJ2-3, with 7 bases lining up with TRBD2. With 4 bases clipped from V and 8 bases from J, the junction kept 1 base outside the gene matches. CDR1 and CDR2 (germline): SGDLS, YYNGEE. The CDR3 runs 11 residues. The CDR3: CASSRGVTQYF. DNA for the CDR3: TGTGCCAGCAGCCGGGGGGTTACGCAGTATTTT. The entire variable domain, with the rest obtained from reference TRBV9 and TRBJ2-3, is as follows: DSGVTQTPKHLITATGQRVTLRCSPRSGDLSVYWYQQSLDQGLQFLIQYYNGEERAKGNILERFSAQQFPDLHSELNLSSLELGDSALYFCASSRGVTQYFGPGTRLTVL.

The chain combines TRBV30 with TRBJ2-7, with a possible D match to TRBD1 (6 bases). The CDR3 length is 15 residues. V was pared by 0 bases and J by 4 bases, with 16 bases between. CDR1 and CDR2 from the germline V gene are GTSNPN and SVGIG (reference sequence). The CDR3 DNA follows: TGTGCCTGGAGTGTACTCGCCAGGGGCGGATACGAGCAGTACTTC. This translates into CAWSVLARGGYEQYF.

The chain has TRBV28 and TRBJ1-2, with a possible D match to TRBD1 (6 bases). CDR3 length equals 14 residues. Trimming stripped 6 bases from V and 7 bases from J, with 18 bases between. Per germline, CDR1 MDHEN and CDR2 SYDVKM. Here the CDR3 reads CASSIGQLRGGYTF. CDR3 sequence (DNA): TGTGCCAGCAGCATTGGACAGTTGAGGGGTGGCTACACCTTC.

The chain combines TRBV6-6 with TRBJ2-3; no clear D gene. Trimming shortened V by 6 bases and J by 0 bases, and 13 bases separated the two germline ends. CDR1 is MNHNY, CDR2 SVGAGI, per germline (reference sequence). The length of the CDR3 is 15 residues. As DNA, the CDR3 is TGTGCCAGCAGAAGTACGGCGGCTAGCACAGATACGCAGTATTTT. Residues: CASRSTAASTDTQYF.

The chain carries TRBV11-2 and TRBJ2-5, with 10 positions matching TRBD1. CDR3 size: 17 residues. With 5 bases clipped from V and 1 base from J, the junction kept 10 bases outside the gene matches. Germline V gene sequence: CDR1 SGHAT, CDR2 FQNNGV. DNA of the CDR3: TGTGCCAGCAGCCAGGAGGGACAGGGGCACCCCCAAGAGACCCAGTACTTC. It encodes CASSQEGQGHPQETQYF.

This chain links TRBV7-2 with TRBJ2-1; a possible D gene is TRBD1 (6 bases). CDR1 and CDR2 (germline): SGHTA, FQGNSA. Trimming removed 2 bases at V and 6 bases at J, with 14 bases between. The CDR3 consists of 15 residues. The CDR3 spells CASSLSRLGGNEQFF. The CDR3 DNA sequence: TGTGCCAGCAGCTTAAGCAGGTTAGGGGGCAATGAGCAGTTCTTC.